Sequencing of this T cell receptor beta chain was carried out in a study of control samples from healthy donors and cancer patients. The data were produced by immunoSEQ multiplex PCR, yet TCRdb's version contains in-frame clones alone and is incomplete. The table has some 79,000 clones, about nine tenths seen once; the top ten hold roughly 6.9%. Germline V CDR1 and CDR2: SGDLS, YYNGEE. The CDR3 sequence is 14 residues long. Between the trimmed V and J ends, which lost 0 bases and 1 base, there was a span of 7 bases. The TCR sequence derives from a man aged 50-60 years in good health. The chain uses TRBV9 and TRBJ2-5; D not certain. The sample consisted of blood. The CDR3 protein is CASSVGRAQETQYF. In DNA form, the CDR3 reads TGTGCCAGCAGCGTAGGACGGGCCCAAGAGACCCAGTACTTC.